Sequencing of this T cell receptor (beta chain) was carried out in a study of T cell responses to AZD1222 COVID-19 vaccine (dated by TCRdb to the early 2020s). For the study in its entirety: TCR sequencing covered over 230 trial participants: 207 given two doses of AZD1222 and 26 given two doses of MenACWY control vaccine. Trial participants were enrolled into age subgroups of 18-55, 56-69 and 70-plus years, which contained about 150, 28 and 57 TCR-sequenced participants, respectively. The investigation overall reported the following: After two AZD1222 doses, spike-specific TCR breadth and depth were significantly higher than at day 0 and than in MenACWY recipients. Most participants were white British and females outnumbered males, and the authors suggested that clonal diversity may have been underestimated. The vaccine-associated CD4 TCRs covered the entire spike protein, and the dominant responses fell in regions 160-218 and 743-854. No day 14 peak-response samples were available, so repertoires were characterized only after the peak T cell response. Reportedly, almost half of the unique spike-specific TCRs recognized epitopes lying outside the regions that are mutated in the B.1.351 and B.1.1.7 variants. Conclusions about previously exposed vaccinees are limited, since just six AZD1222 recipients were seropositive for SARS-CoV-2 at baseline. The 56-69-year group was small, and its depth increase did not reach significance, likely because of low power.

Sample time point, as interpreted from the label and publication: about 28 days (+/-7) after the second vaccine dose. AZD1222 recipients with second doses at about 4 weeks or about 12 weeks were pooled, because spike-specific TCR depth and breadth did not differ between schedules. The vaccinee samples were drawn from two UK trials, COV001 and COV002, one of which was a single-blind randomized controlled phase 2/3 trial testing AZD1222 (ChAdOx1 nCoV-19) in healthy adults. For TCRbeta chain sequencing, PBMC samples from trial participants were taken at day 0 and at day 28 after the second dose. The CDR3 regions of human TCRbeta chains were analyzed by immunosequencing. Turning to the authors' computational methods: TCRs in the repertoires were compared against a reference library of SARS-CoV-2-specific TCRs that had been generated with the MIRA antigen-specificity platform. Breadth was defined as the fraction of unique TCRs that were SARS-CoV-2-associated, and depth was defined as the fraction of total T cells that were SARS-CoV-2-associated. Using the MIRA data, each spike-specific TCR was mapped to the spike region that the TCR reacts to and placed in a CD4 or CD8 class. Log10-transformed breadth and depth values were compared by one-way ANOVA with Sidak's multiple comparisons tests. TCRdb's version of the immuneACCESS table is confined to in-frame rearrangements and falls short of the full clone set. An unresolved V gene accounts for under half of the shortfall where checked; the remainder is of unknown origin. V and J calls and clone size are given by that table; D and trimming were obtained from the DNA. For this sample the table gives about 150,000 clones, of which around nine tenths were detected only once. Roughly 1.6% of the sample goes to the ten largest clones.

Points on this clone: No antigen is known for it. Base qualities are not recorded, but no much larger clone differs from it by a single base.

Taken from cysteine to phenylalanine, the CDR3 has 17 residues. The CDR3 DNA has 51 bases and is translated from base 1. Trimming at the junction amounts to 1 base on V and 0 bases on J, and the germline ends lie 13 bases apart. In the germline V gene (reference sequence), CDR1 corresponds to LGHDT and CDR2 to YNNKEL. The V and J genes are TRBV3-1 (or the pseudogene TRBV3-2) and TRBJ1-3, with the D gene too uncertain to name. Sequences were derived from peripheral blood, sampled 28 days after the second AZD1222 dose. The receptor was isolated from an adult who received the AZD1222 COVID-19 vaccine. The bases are TGTGCCAGCAGCCAAGGGGTATTGGGAAACTCTGGAAACACCATATATTTT. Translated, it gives CASSQGVLGNSGNTIYF.